Each of the 4 T cell receptor beta chains below was sequenced from the same sample in a study of cytomegalovirus exposure and HLA in healthy donors. The PCR employed 60 Vbeta primers together with 13 Jbeta primers. The protocol was immunoSEQ multiplex PCR, while the TCRdb copy is restricted to in-frame clones and leaves out a portion. The repertoire table contains approximately 50,000 clones. Sequencing input: PBMCs. All receptors derive from a male donor in good health and CMV-seropositive.

V usage is TRBV28 and J usage is TRBJ2-7, with 9 bases that match TRBD1. CDR1 MDHEN and CDR2 SYDVKM come from the germline V gene. The CDR3 has 15 amino acids. Trimming cost V 7 bases and J 1 base; bases outside gene matches: 8. The CDR3 bases are TGTGCCAGCATACCCCCCGGGACAGGGTCCTACGAGCAGTACTTC. Translating it yields CASIPPGTGSYEQYF.

This chain uses TRBV7-5 with TRBJ2-1; the table's D gene call, TRBD2, was not cross checked with the DNA. TRBV7-5 is a listed pseudogene. The CDR3 covers 13 residues. CDR3 protein: CASSLASLAKQFF. CDR3 coding DNA: TGTGCCAGCAGCTTAGCGAGTCTAGCGAAGCAGTTCTTC.

The CDR3 nucleotides are TGTGCCAGCAGCTTAGGCGAGCGGGGGTATGGAAACATTCAGTACTTC. This translates into CASSLGERGYGNIQYF. The chain employs TRBV7-2 and TRBJ2-4; 8 nucleotides align to TRBD2. CDR1 and CDR2 from the germline V gene are SGHTA and FQGNSA. The CDR3 is 16 residues long. The ends lost 1 base at V and 6 bases at J; junction bases unmatched: 8. Together with reference TRBV7-2 and TRBJ2-4, the CDR3 gives the full variable domain: GAGVSQSPSNKVTEKGKDVELRCDPISGHTALYWYRQSLGQGLEFLIYFQGNSAPDKSGLPSDRFSAERTGGSVSTLTIQRTQQEDSAVYLCASSLGERGYGNIQYFGAGTRLSVL.

The chain employs TRBV27 and TRBJ2-7; the D gene is possibly TRBD2 (6 bases). The CDR3 consists of 14 residues. V lost 4 bases to trimming and J lost 1 base, with 11 bases between them. Germline values: CDR1 MNHEY, CDR2 SMNVEV (reference sequence). The CDR3 region has the DNA TGTGCCAGCAGTTGGGGGGACCGATCCTACGAGCAGTACTTC. Amino acids: CASSWGDRSYEQYF.